The present entry profiles one T cell receptor beta chain with its context. Everyone who took part was 18 to 89 years old, and they came from some 23 US areas. This sample was included in a study of blood T cell repertoires in COVID-19. The germline CDR1 and CDR2 sequences are SNHLY and FYNNEI. This CDR3 is built from 15 residues. The V and J ends lost 6 bases and 6 bases, in that order; junction bases with no gene match: 13. TCRdb's table, derived via immunoSEQ multiplex PCR, lists solely in-frame clones and lacks some. The repertoire consists of 200,000 to 250,000 clones, with around 85% occurring once and the leading ten covering 3.1%.

The specimen was PBMCs or T cells enriched from blood (not recorded which). The sequence was obtained from a woman in her forties or fifties in a cohort exposed to, infected with or recovered from COVID-19 (not recorded which). V and J are TRBV2 and TRBJ1-2; 7 bases fit TRBD1. The CDR3, as DNA: TGTGCCAGCAGCAGAGATCCGGGACAGCAAGATGGCTACACCTTC. This gives the protein CASSRDPGQQDGYTF.